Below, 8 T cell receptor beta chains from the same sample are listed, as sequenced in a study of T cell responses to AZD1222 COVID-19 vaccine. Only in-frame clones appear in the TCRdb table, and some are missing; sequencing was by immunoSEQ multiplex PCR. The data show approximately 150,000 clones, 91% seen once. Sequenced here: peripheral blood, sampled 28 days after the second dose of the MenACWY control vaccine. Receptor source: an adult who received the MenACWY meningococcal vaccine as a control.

The CDR3 loop is CASSQEGLRDRGGETQYF. Written as DNA, the CDR3 is TGTGCCAGCAGCCAAGAGGGACTTCGGGACAGGGGGGGAGAGACCCAGTACTTC. The rearrangement links TRBV3-1 (or the pseudogene TRBV3-2) to TRBJ2-5; 11 nucleotides align to TRBD1. Germline V gene sequence: CDR1 LGHDT, CDR2 YNNKEL (reference sequence). This CDR3 contains 18 residues. The V segment lost 0 bases and the J segment 4 bases; nucleotides outside the gene matches: 10.

The CDR3: CASSPFHNYGYTF. The CDR3 coding sequence is TGTGCCAGCAGCCCCTTTCATAACTATGGCTACACCTTC. This chain links TRBV7-2 with TRBJ1-2; D uncertain. Germline V gene sequence: CDR1 SGHTA, CDR2 FQGNSA. V was shortened by 5 bases and J by 1 base, with 8 bases between the two germline ends. The CDR3 runs 13 residues.

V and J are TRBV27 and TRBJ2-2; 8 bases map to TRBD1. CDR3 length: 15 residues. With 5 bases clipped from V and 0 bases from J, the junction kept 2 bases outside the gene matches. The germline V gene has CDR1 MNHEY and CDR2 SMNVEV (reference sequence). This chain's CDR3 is CASSATGANTGELFF. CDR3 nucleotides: TGTGCCAGCAGTGCGACAGGGGCGAACACCGGGGAGCTGTTTTTT.

The CDR3 loop reads CASSLGRFNSPLHF. In DNA form, the CDR3 reads TGTGCCAGCAGCTTGGGCAGATTTAATTCACCCCTCCACTTT. The chain joins TRBV5-6 to TRBJ1-6; D is uncertain. Trimming cost V 0 bases and J 6 bases, with 7 bases left between them. Looked up from germline, CDR1 is SGHDT and CDR2 is YYEEEE. The CDR3 has 14 amino acids.

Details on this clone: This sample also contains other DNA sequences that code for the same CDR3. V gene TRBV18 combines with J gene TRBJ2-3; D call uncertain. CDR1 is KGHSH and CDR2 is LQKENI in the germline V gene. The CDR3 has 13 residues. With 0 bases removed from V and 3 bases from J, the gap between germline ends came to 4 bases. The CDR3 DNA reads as TGTGCCAGCTCACCACCAGGAACAGATACGCAGTATTTT. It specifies CASSPPGTDTQYF.

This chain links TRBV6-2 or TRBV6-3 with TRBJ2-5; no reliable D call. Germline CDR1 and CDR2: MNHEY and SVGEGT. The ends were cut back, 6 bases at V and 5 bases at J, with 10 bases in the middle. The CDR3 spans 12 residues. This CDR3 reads CASSLQGETQYF. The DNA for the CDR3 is TGTGCCAGCAGCCTCCAAGGGGAGACCCAGTACTTC.

DNA for the CDR3: TGTGCCAGCAGCCTACATGAGGGGACTGAAGCTTTCTTT. Translation gives CASSLHEGTEAFF. This sequence joins TRBV9 and TRBJ1-1, with D maybe TRBD1 (5 bases). This CDR3 has 13 residues. Germline values: CDR1 SGDLS, CDR2 YYNGEE. V was clipped by 4 bases and J by 5 bases, with 12 bases between them. Filled out from reference TRBV9 and TRBJ1-1, the complete variable domain reads DSGVTQTPKHLITATGQRVTLRCSPRSGDLSVYWYQQSLDQGLQFLIQYYNGEERAKGNILERFSAQQFPDLHSELNLSSLELGDSALYFCASSLHEGTEAFFGQGTRLTVV.

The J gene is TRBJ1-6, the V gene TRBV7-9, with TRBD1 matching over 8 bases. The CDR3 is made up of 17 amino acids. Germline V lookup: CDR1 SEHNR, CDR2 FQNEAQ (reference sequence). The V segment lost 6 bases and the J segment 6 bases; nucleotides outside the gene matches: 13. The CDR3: CASRSSRGLRANSPLHF. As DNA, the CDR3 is TGTGCCAGCAGATCGTCCAGGGGGCTGAGGGCTAATTCACCCCTCCACTTT.